This T cell receptor (beta chain) was retrieved from a study of blood T cells in healthy people across ages. General study points: Versus aged donors, long-lived donors had higher diversity and more naive CD4+ cells.

This clonotype was seen just once. Its target is unknown. Alongside a J-beta primer mix, a sample-barcoded 5' primer served in a second PCR lasting about 6 to 12 cycles. TCRdb reprocessed the 5' RACE reads with MiXCR, giving one entry per CDR3 protein. The sample carries about 2 million distinct CDR3 sequences, 49% recorded once. Germline CDR1 and CDR2: ENHRY and SYGVKD. The CDR3 has 16 residues. Trimming at V came to 6 bases and at J to 1 base, leaving 7 bases not matched to a gene. Sequenced input: blood. The rearrangement links TRBV10-3 to TRBJ2-1; 9 bases fit TRBD2. The sequence came from a woman between 40 and 55 years old in good health. The CDR3: CAIREPSGVSYNEQFF. Here the CDR3 DNA reads TGTGCCATCAGGGAACCTAGCGGGGTGTCCTACAATGAGCAGTTCTTC.